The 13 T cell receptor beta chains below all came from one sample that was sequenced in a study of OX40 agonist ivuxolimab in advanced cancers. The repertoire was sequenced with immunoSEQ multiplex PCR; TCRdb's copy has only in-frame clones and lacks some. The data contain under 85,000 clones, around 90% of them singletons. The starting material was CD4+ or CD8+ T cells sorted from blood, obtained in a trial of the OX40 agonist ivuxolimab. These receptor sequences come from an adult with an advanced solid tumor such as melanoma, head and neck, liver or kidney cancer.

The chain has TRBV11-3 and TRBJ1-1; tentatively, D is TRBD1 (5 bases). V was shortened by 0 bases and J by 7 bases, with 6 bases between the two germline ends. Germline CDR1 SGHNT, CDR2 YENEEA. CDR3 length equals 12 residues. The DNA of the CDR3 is TGTGCCAGCAGCTTAGAGAGGGGTGAAGCTTTCTTT. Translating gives CASSLERGEAFF.

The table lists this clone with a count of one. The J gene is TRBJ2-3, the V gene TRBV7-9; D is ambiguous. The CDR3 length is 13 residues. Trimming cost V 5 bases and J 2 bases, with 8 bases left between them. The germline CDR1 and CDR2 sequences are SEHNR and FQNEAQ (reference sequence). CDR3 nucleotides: TGTGCCAGCAGCCGAGATAACACAGATACGCAGTATTTT. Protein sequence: CASSRDNTDTQYF.

CDR3 sequence (DNA): TGTGCCAGCAGCTTGATTGGCGGGAGTGGGGGCACAGATACGCAGTATTTT. Translating gives CASSLIGGSGGTDTQYF. This chain connects TRBV11-1 to TRBJ2-3, with 7 bases that match TRBD2. Germline loops: CDR1 SGHAT, CDR2 FQDESV (reference sequence). This CDR3 spans 17 amino acids. V lost 3 bases and J lost 1; bases outside the gene matches: 10. Drawing the rest from reference TRBV11-1 and TRBJ2-3, the complete variable domain is EAEVAQSPRYKITEKSQAVAFWCDPISGHATLYWYRQILGQGPELLVQFQDESVVDDSQLPKDRFSAERLKGVDSTLKIQPAELGDSAMYLCASSLIGGSGGTDTQYFGPGTRLTVL.

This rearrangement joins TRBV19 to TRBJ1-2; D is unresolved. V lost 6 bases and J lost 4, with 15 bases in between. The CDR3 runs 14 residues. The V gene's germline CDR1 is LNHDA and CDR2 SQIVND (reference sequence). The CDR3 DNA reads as TGTGCCAGTAGCCAGGAATCGATGGCCTATGGCTACACCTTC. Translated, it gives CASSQESMAYGYTF.

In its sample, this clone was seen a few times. CDR3 sequence reads: CASNLRTGPYNEQFF. For the CDR3, the DNA is TGTGCCAGCAACTTGAGGACAGGACCCTACAATGAGCAGTTCTTC. The chain carries TRBV6-1 and TRBJ2-1, with 7 positions matching TRBD1. The germline V gene encodes CDR1 MNHNS and CDR2 SASEGT. The trim removed 7 bases at V and 2 bases at J, leaving 8 bases unmatched. This CDR3 has 15 residues.

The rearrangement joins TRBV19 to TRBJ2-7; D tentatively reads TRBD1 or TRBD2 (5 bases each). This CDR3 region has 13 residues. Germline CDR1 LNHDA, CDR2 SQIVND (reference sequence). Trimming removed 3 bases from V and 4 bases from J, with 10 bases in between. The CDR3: CASSITRGYEQYF. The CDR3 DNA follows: TGTGCCAGTAGTATTACGAGGGGATACGAGCAGTACTTC.

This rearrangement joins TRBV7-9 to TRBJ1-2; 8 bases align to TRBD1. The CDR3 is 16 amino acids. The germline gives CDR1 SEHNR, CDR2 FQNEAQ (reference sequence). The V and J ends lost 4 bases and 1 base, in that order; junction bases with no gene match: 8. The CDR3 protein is CASSSPSRGLNYGYTF. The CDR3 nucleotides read TGTGCCAGCAGCTCGCCGTCCAGGGGGCTTAACTATGGCTACACCTTC.

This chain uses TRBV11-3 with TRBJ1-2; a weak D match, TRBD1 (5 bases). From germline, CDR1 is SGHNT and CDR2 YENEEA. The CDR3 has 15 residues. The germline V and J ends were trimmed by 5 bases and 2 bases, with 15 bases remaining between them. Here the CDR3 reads CASSPRGGLNYGYTF. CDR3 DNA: TGTGCCAGCAGCCCTCGGGGGGGACTGAACTATGGCTACACCTTC. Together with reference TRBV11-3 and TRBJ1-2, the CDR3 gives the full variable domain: EAGVVQSPRYKIIEKKQPVAFWCNPISGHNTLYWYLQNLGQGPELLIRYENEEAVDDSQLPKDRFSAERLKGVDSTLKIQPAELGDSAVYLCASSPRGGLNYGYTFGSGTRLTVV.

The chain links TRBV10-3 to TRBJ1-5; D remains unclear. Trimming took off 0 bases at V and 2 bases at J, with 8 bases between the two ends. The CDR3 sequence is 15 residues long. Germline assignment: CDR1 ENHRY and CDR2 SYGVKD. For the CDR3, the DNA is TGTGCCATCAGTGAGTCGACTGGGGGCAATCAGCCCCAGCATTTT. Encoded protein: CAISESTGGNQPQHF.

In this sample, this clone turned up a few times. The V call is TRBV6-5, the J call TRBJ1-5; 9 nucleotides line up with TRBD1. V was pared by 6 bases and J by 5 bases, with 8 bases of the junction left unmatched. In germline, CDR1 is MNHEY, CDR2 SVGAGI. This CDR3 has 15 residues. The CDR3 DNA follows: TGTGCCAGCAGCACCGGGACAGGGAATCATCAGCCCCAGCATTTT. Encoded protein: CASSTGTGNHQPQHF.

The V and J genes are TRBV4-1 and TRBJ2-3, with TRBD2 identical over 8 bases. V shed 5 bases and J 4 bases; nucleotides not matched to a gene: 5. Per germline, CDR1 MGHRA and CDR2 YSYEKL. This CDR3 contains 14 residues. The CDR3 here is CASSLGLAPDTQYF. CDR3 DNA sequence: TGCGCCAGCAGCTTAGGACTAGCCCCAGATACGCAGTATTTT.

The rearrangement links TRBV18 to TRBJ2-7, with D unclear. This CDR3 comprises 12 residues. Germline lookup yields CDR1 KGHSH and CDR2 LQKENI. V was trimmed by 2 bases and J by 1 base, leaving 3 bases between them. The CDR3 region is CASSPGSYEQYF. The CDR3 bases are TGTGCCAGCTCACCAGGGTCCTACGAGCAGTACTTC.

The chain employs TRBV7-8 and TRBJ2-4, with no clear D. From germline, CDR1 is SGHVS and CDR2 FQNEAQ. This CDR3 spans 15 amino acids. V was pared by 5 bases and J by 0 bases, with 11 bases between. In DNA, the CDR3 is TGTGCCAGCAGCCCGTTTGGGGTAGCCAAAAACATTCAGTACTTC. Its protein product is CASSPFGVAKNIQYF.